This T cell receptor beta chain was obtained from a study of shared clonotypes between healthy human individuals (dated by TCRdb to the early 2020s). About the full investigation: The cohort comprised a couple of women and a few men aged 18 to 49 years. For each donor, three plates each were used for CD4 naive and CD4 memory, two plates were used for CD8 naive, and one plate was used for CD8 memory. Blood TCR repertoires of roughly five healthy adults were deeply sequenced to estimate repertoire size and the extent of clonotype sharing between individuals. Different laboratories and diverse techniques were used to prepare libraries and sequence TCR repertoires, to increase sequencing depth and limit assay-specific biases. Per donor, leukapheresis produced somewhere between about 0.9 and 9.5 billion PBMCs. Paper-wide results and their limitations: Larger estimated clonotype richness was generally found for naive subsets than for memory subsets. Compared with non-shared clonotypes, clonotypes shared by all four sorted-subset donors had higher generation probabilities. Because the study included a small number of donors, the genetic and exposure-history diversity represented was limited. Sampling was restricted to blood, and TCR repertoires in tissues likely differ from the TCR repertoires found in blood. Pairwise subsampling indicated that sequencing depth was expected to affect the degree of clonotype sharing among donors. Across a handful of donors, about 5% of naive CD4, 3.5% of naive CD8, about 2.3% of memory CD4, and 0.3% to 0.45% of memory CD8 clonotypes were shared. Rarefaction of sorted-subset datasets indicated incomplete sequencing despite the large sequencing depth.

TCR CDR3 regions were amplified from genomic DNA by multiplex PCR using the deep immunoSEQ assay. For each cell subset, the extracted genomic DNA was distributed evenly across all wells of several immunoSEQ 96-well plates, and each plate served as one replicate. For sorted subsets, roughly 200 ng genomic DNA, equal to about 30,000 T cell genomes, was loaded into each replicate PCR. Purified libraries were measured with a Qubit 3.0 fluorometer, size-checked on a Bioanalyzer 2100, and measured again with the KAPA Library Quantification kit. Every immunoSEQ 96-well plate was sequenced on a dedicated single-read 150-cycle Illumina NextSeq 550 flow cell. Processing in the source paper ran as follows. Because the immunoSEQ output included only junctional sequences and no quality scores, the filtering could not be the same as the filtering used for full-length reads. To assign V/J genes and CDR3, sequences were annotated using PyIR, a Python wrapper for IgBLAST v1.9, with IMGT germline references. Reads were removed for weak V/J assignments (E-value above 1e-6), missing CDR3, stop codons, out-of-frame junctions, or ambiguous translated residues. V3J clonotypes were defined as sequences sharing the same inferred V gene, J gene, and CDR3 amino acid sequence. Percentage overlap between repertoires was computed as shared unique clonotypes divided by the size of the smaller repertoire. Richness of each repertoire was evaluated using RTK rarefaction, the Chao1 estimator, and Recon v2.1 estimates of unobserved clonotypes. Generation probabilities for all TCRbeta clonotypes obtained by the gDNA method from a handful of donors were computed using OLGA. Drawn from immuneACCESS, this table holds only the in-frame rearrangements with V and J called that TCRdb kept. Clones are partly lost; checked studies trace under half to an unresolved V gene and leave the rest unexplained. V and J calls plus clone size are reproduced from that table; the DNA served to infer D and trimming. Present in this sample are 2 million to 2.5 million clones, around 95% of which were seen just once. Approximately 0.13% of the sample goes to the ten largest clones.

In regard to this clone: It lacks a known antigen. It has no much larger one-base neighbor in the sample; base qualities were not kept.

The donors were healthy, HIV-negative adults with no recently reported acute infections or vaccinations. Every donor was a Caucasian adult living in Nashville, Tennessee, USA. CD4+ T cells were enriched by magnetic negative selection; naive cells were then positively selected on CD45RA, and the negative fraction formed the memory subset. Blood was obtained by leukapheresis, after which PBMCs were separated by Ficoll-Histopaque density gradient centrifugation and cryopreserved in liquid nitrogen vapor phase. Purity and quantity of every magnetically sorted T cell population were checked by analytical flow cytometry. Genomic DNA was isolated from each sorted fraction and quantified by UV absorbance on a Nanodrop 2000c. The sample taken for sequencing was naive CD4+ T cells sorted from blood. What this sample's cell subset or site label stands for: CD45RA+ positively selected. The sequence derives from a man aged 18 to 35 in good health.

This receptor has the CDR3 CAISERTSFRTDTQYF. The nucleotide sequence is TGTGCCATCAGTGAACGGACATCCTTTCGGACAGATACGCAGTATTTT. The rearrangement combines TRBV10-3 with TRBJ2-3; TRBD1 is a possible D gene, resting on 5 matching bases. The CDR3 numbers 16 residues from cysteine through phenylalanine. The retained sequence is limited to the CDR3, 48 bases, with the frame set at the first base. Looking up the germline V gene yields CDR1 ENHRY and CDR2 SYGVKD. V is reduced by 3 bases and J by 3 bases, leaving a spacing of 16 bases between them.